The 5 T cell receptor beta chains below come from one sample, sequenced in a study of blood T cell repertoires in COVID-19 (dated by TCRdb to the early 2020s). Libraries were constructed by the immunoSEQ multiplex PCR assay. Not all clones reach the TCRdb copy of this immuneACCESS table, which keeps in-frame sequences only. Checked studies attribute under half of the gap to unresolved V genes and leave the rest unexplained. The sample yields roughly 50,000 clones; 81% were counted once. The ten most abundant clones make up 5% to 6.5% of the sample. Sequencing was done on a sample of peripheral blood. These TCRs come from a woman aged 55-70 years with acute or convalescent COVID-19.

This rearrangement joins TRBV19 to TRBJ1-5, with D tentatively TRBD1 (5 bases). Trimming cost V 4 bases and J 6 bases, with 16 bases left between them. Germline values: CDR1 LNHDA, CDR2 SQIVND (reference sequence). CDR3 length: 15 residues. CDR3 protein: CASSTRGKGSQPQHF. The CDR3 DNA follows: TGTGCCAGTAGTACCCGGGGGAAGGGAAGTCAGCCCCAGCATTTT.

This clone appeared once. The chain has TRBV9 and TRBJ2-7, with D perhaps TRBD1 (6 bases). CDR3 length: 12 residues. Germline CDR1 is SGDLS and CDR2 is YYNGEE. V was pared by 3 bases and J by 5 bases, with 9 bases between. The CDR3: CASSGRGHEQYF. The CDR3, as DNA: TGTGCCAGCAGCGGCAGGGGCCACGAGCAGTACTTC.

V is TRBV7-8 and J is TRBJ2-7, with 14 positions matching TRBD2. Unmatched junction bases numbered 2, after V lost 5 bases and J lost 2 bases. The CDR3 spans 15 residues. Germline-derived CDR1 and CDR2 are SGHVS and FQNEAQ. CDR3 residues: CASSPTSGRAYEQYF. In nucleotides, the CDR3 is TGTGCCAGCAGCCCGACTAGCGGGAGGGCCTACGAGCAGTACTTC.

The rearrangement uses TRBV15 and TRBJ1-6; 8 positions match TRBD1. Germline lookup yields CDR1 LNHNV and CDR2 YYDKDF (reference sequence). The CDR3 is 15 residues long. Trimming removed 0 bases from V and 7 bases from J; junction bases left unmatched: 2. This CDR3 is CATSRERTGNSPLHF. As DNA, the CDR3 is TGTGCCACCAGCAGAGAAAGGACAGGGAATTCACCCCTCCACTTT.

The gene calls are TRBV7-9 and TRBJ2-7; D call uncertain. Trimming took off 2 bases at V and 4 bases at J, with 3 bases between the two ends. The CDR3 covers 11 residues. Looked up from germline, CDR1 is SEHNR and CDR2 is FQNEAQ (reference sequence). The CDR3 nucleotides read TGTGCCAGCAGCTTACAGTACGAGCAGTACTTC. The encoded protein is CASSLQYEQYF.